This T cell receptor (beta chain) stems from a study of beta chain features in type 1 diabetes. Study overall: The samples had 85 million to 130 million sorted cells examined in all.

This CDR3 is built from 16 residues. CDR1 and CDR2 from the germline V gene are ENHRY and SYGVKD. Expressed TCRB transcripts got sequenced, as all isolated RNA was reverse transcribed. Sequenced by immunoSEQ multiplex PCR; TCRdb stores in-frame clones only, minus some. The profile shows 970,000 or so clones, 17% of them singletons. Study-level results: There was a possibility that cDNA sequencing over-represented cells with high TCR expression. All four CD4+ subsets of Type 1 diabetes patients contained TCRB CDR3s that were moderately but significantly shorter.

The authors sorted CD4+ naive, central memory, regulatory and stem cell-like memory cells via CD45RO/CCR7/CD25/CD127/CD95/CD27. A remark on this clone: Its antigen is still unknown. One end of the junction does not line up with germline, which may come from a read error.

This clonotype was obtained from a woman aged 18-30 years in good health. This chain links TRBV10-3 with TRBJ2-3; 9 bases agree with TRBD1. Sample: naive CD4+ T cells from blood. The CDR3 protein is CASSFGQGWGTDTQYF. The CDR3 region has the DNA TGTGCCAGCAGTTTCGGACAGGGGTGGGGCACAGATACGCAGTATTTT.